These 17 T cell receptor beta chains share one sample of origin, sequenced in a study of Ad26.COV2.S vaccination and SARS-CoV-2 variants. Data came from immunoSEQ multiplex PCR; TCRdb stores just in-frame clones and leaves some out. Among 350,000 to 500,000 clones listed, about nine tenths were seen once. Treatment given: around 19 received Ad26.COV2.S at low or high dose, single or two shots; 5 received placebo; per-sample allocation not given. The study sampled participants on day 63 after the first vaccine or placebo injection. The sample consisted of peripheral blood, taken in a trial of Ad26.COV2.S vaccine versus placebo. The receptor source for this set is a person aged 18-60 years who received the Ad26.COV2.S COVID-19 vaccine or a placebo.

The rearrangement joins TRBV7-9 to TRBJ2-2; D possibly matches TRBD1 or TRBD2 (5 bases each). Germline loops: CDR1 SEHNR, CDR2 FQNEAQ (reference sequence). V lost 5 bases and J 5 bases, leaving 15 bases between the germline ends. The CDR3 contains 15 residues. Here the CDR3 reads CASSVAGTETGELFF. The CDR3 bases are TGTGCCAGCAGCGTTGCCGGGACCGAAACCGGGGAGCTGTTTTTT.

The chain uses TRBV5-1 and TRBJ2-4, with TRBD2 matching 7 bases. CDR3 length: 16 amino acids. The V and J ends lost 0 bases and 0 bases, in that order; junction bases with no gene match: 3. Germline assignment: CDR1 SGHRS and CDR2 YFSETQ. The CDR3 sequence: CASSLGSGEAKNIQYF. As DNA, the CDR3 is TGCGCCAGCAGCTTGGGAAGCGGGGAAGCCAAAAACATTCAGTACTTC.

This chain uses TRBV7-6 with TRBJ2-1; 9 bases map to TRBD2. V was clipped by 5 bases and J by 7 bases; unmatched bases: 9. This CDR3 contains 15 residues. Germline loops: CDR1 SGHVS, CDR2 FNYEAQ. The CDR3 here is CASSPGVAGVNEQFF. The CDR3 bases are TGTGCCAGCAGCCCCGGAGTAGCGGGAGTGAATGAGCAGTTCTTC.

This clone was picked up a small number of times. The gene calls are TRBV30 and TRBJ2-3; TRBD1 matches 9 bases. This CDR3 comprises 13 residues. Germline values: CDR1 GTSNPN, CDR2 SVGIG (reference sequence). The V segment lost 8 bases and the J segment 1 base; nucleotides outside the gene matches: 4. The CDR3 bases are TGTGCCGGCAGGACAGGGGGCACAGATACGCAGTATTTT. Translation gives CAGRTGGTDTQYF.

The V and J genes are TRBV6-5 and TRBJ2-7, with 9 bases that match TRBD2. CDR3 length equals 14 residues. Germline lookup yields CDR1 MNHEY and CDR2 SVGAGI. V shed 6 bases and J 4 bases; nucleotides not matched to a gene: 7. CDR3 loop: CASRLSGSWYEQYF. As DNA, the CDR3 is TGTGCCAGCAGACTTAGCGGGAGCTGGTACGAGCAGTACTTC.

V usage is TRBV2 and J usage is TRBJ2-5; 10 bases line up with TRBD1. CDR3 length: 13 amino acids. Germline V lookup: CDR1 SNHLY, CDR2 FYNNEI. Trimming at V came to 6 bases and at J to 4 bases, leaving 2 bases not matched to a gene. The CDR3 region is CASRGDRGETQYF. The CDR3 DNA reads TGTGCCAGCAGGGGGGACAGGGGAGAGACCCAGTACTTC. Drawing the rest from reference TRBV2 and TRBJ2-5, the complete variable domain is EPEVTQTPSHQVTQMGQEVILRCVPISNHLYFYWYRQILGQKVEFLVSFYNNEISEKSEIFDDQFSVERPDGSNFTLKIRSTKLEDSAMYFCASRGDRGETQYFGPGTRLLVL.

A few counts support this clone. The genes are TRBV5-1 and TRBJ1-6; D may be TRBD1 (5 bases). Germline lookup yields CDR1 SGHRS and CDR2 YFSETQ. V was cut by 0 bases and J by 5 bases, with 15 bases left in between. The CDR3 consists of 17 residues. The CDR3 nucleotides are TGCGCCAGCAGCTTGGGATCCCTTCGGGACGATAATTCACCCCTCCACTTT. It is translated as CASSLGSLRDDNSPLHF.

J is TRBJ1-5 and V is TRBV19; D not resolved. CDR3 length: 17 amino acids. Per germline, CDR1 LNHDA and CDR2 SQIVND (reference sequence). Between the trimmed V and J ends, which lost 1 base and 1 base, there was a span of 14 bases. The CDR3 region is CASSIVRMEPSNQPQHF. Written as DNA, the CDR3 is TGTGCCAGTAGTATAGTGCGGATGGAACCGAGCAATCAGCCCCAGCATTTT.

Details on this clone: A junction boundary mismatches the germline segment, possibly from a read error. V is TRBV28 and J is TRBJ2-1; D unclear. Germline values: CDR1 MDHEN, CDR2 SYDVKM. The CDR3 is made up of 11 amino acids. The CDR3 coding sequence is TGTGCCAGCAGTTTATTCACTTCTGTACTCTTC. Its translation is CASSLFTSVLF.

This sequence joins TRBV7-2 and TRBJ2-3; D uncertain. From germline, CDR1 is SGHTA and CDR2 FQGNSA. The CDR3 runs 14 residues. V dropped 1 base and J dropped 0 bases, with 5 bases sitting between them. This CDR3 is CASSLDSSTDTQYF. The CDR3 DNA sequence: TGTGCCAGCAGCTTAGACAGCAGCACAGATACGCAGTATTTT.

J is TRBJ2-1 and V is TRBV10-2, with 12 positions matching TRBD2. Germline assignment: CDR1 WSHSY and CDR2 SAAADI. The CDR3 spans 17 residues. V shed 6 bases, J shed 9 bases, and the junction held 15 bases outside the gene matches. CDR3 DNA: TGCGCCAGCAGGGCAGGAGGGCTAGCGGGAGGGCAGGTTGAGCAGTTCTTC. The encoded protein is CASRAGGLAGGQVEQFF.

The chain carries TRBV19 and TRBJ2-3, with TRBD2 identical over 7 bases. This CDR3 is built from 17 residues. V lost 3 bases, J lost 2 bases, and 11 bases stayed unmatched. CDR1 LNHDA and CDR2 SQIVND come from the germline V gene (reference sequence). CDR3 coding DNA: TGTGCCAGTAGTATCTCGGGCTCTAGCGGATTCACAGATACGCAGTATTTT. As protein: CASSISGSSGFTDTQYF.

V is TRBV6-5 and J is TRBJ2-1; 7 positions match TRBD2. The ends lost 2 bases at V and 12 bases at J; junction bases unmatched: 13. The germline V gene has CDR1 MNHEY and CDR2 SVGAGI. This CDR3 is built from 15 residues. CDR3 nucleotides: TGTGCCAGCAGTTACAGGACTAGGGATGGAAACCGGCAGTTCTTC. Amino acid sequence: CASSYRTRDGNRQFF.

The V and J genes are TRBV2 and TRBJ1-1, with TRBD1 matching 9 bases. With 6 bases clipped from V and 7 bases from J, the junction kept 12 bases outside the gene matches. The length of the CDR3 is 15 residues. In germline, CDR1 is SNHLY, CDR2 FYNNEI. The CDR3 DNA follows: TGTGCCAGCAGGTATCCGGGACAGGGAACCAATGAAGCTTTCTTT. It is translated as CASRYPGQGTNEAFF.

This chain uses TRBV28 with TRBJ2-7, with 8 bases matching TRBD2. From germline, CDR1 is MDHEN and CDR2 SYDVKM. The CDR3 runs to 14 residues. V lost 10 bases, J lost 3 bases, and 11 bases stayed unmatched. CDR3 bases: TGTGCCACCCTTGCTGGGACTAGTAGCTACGAGCAGTACTTC. Protein product: CATLAGTSSYEQYF.

This clone was seen a handful of times. The chain has TRBV6-2 or TRBV6-3 and TRBJ2-7; TRBD1 agrees at 7 bases. This CDR3 region has 13 residues. Per the germline V gene, CDR1 is MNHEY and CDR2 is SVGEGT. Trimming removed 4 bases from V and 7 bases from J; junction bases left unmatched: 7. The CDR3 loop reads CASSWTAGGEQYF. The CDR3 DNA reads as TGTGCCAGCAGTTGGACCGCAGGGGGAGAGCAGTACTTC.

Note on this clone: Within the sample, other DNA sequences also encode this same CDR3. CDR3 loop: CASSLGGTNEKLFF. CDR3 DNA sequence: TGTGCCAGCAGTTTAGGGGGTACTAATGAAAAACTGTTTTTT. This chain connects TRBV28 to TRBJ1-4; D might be TRBD1 (5 bases). From germline, CDR1 is MDHEN and CDR2 SYDVKM. This CDR3 is built from 14 residues. The V end lost 2 bases, the J end lost 2 bases, and 6 bases lay between the germline ends.